The 13 T cell receptor beta chains below all came from one sample that was sequenced in a study of T cell repertoires in cytomegalovirus infection. Each CDR3 protein is one row after TCRdb ran MiXCR on the reads. This sample has 740,000 or so distinct CDR3 sequences, with about 40% found just once. Sequencing input: PBMCs. These receptors came from a human donor in good health (CMV status not recorded). Some clones in this sample may be carry-over from other donors' samples.

This clonotype was observed a few times. The genes are TRBV7-9 and TRBJ1-1, with 8 bases matching TRBD1. CDR1 and CDR2 (germline): SEHNR, FQNEAQ (reference sequence). After removal of 1 base from V and 4 bases from J, the junction contained 8 bases not matched to a gene. The CDR3 loop spans 16 amino acids. This chain's CDR3 is CASSLDRGQVGTEAFF. For the CDR3, the DNA is TGTGCCAGCAGCTTAGATCGGGGACAGGTTGGCACTGAAGCTTTCTTT.

This clonotype was observed a handful of times. The V gene is TRBV7-9, the J gene TRBJ2-3, with unresolved D. The CDR3 consists of 12 residues. Germline-derived CDR1 and CDR2 are SEHNR and FQNEAQ (reference sequence). Deletions cut 1 base from V and 8 bases from J, with 7 bases between. As DNA, the CDR3 is TGTGCCAGCAGCTTAGATGGCGTTACGCAGTATTTT. It encodes CASSLDGVTQYF.

This clonotype was observed a few times. This rearrangement joins TRBV6-5 to TRBJ2-2; tentative D call: TRBD1 (6 bases). The V end was cut by 2 bases, the J end by 3 bases, with 7 bases between. The CDR3 totals 14 residues. Germline-derived CDR1 and CDR2 are MNHEY and SVGAGI. The CDR3 loop reads CASSYEGDTGELFF. CDR3 nucleotides: TGTGCCAGCAGTTACGAGGGGGACACCGGGGAGCTGTTTTTT.

This clonotype was detected a few times. V and J are TRBV7-2 and TRBJ2-1; D tentatively reads TRBD1 or TRBD2 (5 bases each). This CDR3 is 15 amino acids long. Germline values: CDR1 SGHTA, CDR2 FQGNSA. The V end lost 5 bases, the J end lost 10 bases, and 21 bases lay between the germline ends. The CDR3 here is CASSLLRGVHDEQFF. CDR3 bases: TGTGCCAGCAGCCTACTCAGAGGGGTACACGACGAGCAGTTCTTC.

The sample holds a few counts of this clonotype. One end of the junction fails to match germline, which may point to a read error. The V and J genes are TRBV7-7 and TRBJ2-1; D may be TRBD2 (6 bases). Germline-derived CDR1 and CDR2 are SSHAT and FNYEAQ (reference sequence). This CDR3 has 16 amino acids. CDR3 bases: TGTGCTAGCAGCGCTGGTAGCGGAAGCCCCATTAATGAGCAGTTCTTC. It yields the protein CASSAGSGSPINEQFF.

Notes on this clonotype: Mismatch with germline at one junction end may stem from a read error. The chain carries TRBV27 and TRBJ1-5; 8 bases fit TRBD1. The germline V gene encodes CDR1 MNHEY and CDR2 SMNVEV (reference sequence). The CDR3 has 14 residues. Written as DNA, the CDR3 is TGTGCCAGCCACCCGGCAGGGGGCAAACAGCCCCAGCATTTT. Residues: CASHPAGGKQPQHF.

Notes on this clonotype: This sequence may be a read error, since a much larger clone differs from it by one base. Here the CDR3 reads CASSLFPGDLFF. CDR3 in DNA: TGTGCCAGCAGTTTGTTCCCCGGGGATCTGTTTTTT. This rearrangement joins TRBV27 to TRBJ2-2; TRBD2 might be the D (5 bases). Germline V gene data show CDR1 as MNHEY and CDR2 as SMNVEV (reference sequence). The CDR3 has 12 residues.

The J gene is TRBJ2-2, the V gene TRBV6-1; 7 bases agree with TRBD2. V was pared by 1 base and J by 0 bases, with 5 bases of the junction left unmatched. In germline, CDR1 is MNHNS, CDR2 SASEGT. This CDR3 contains 17 residues. CDR3 protein: CASSEGGGYTNTGELFF. CDR3 DNA sequence: TGTGCCAGCAGTGAAGGCGGGGGTTACACGAACACCGGGGAGCTGTTTTTT.

The chain carries TRBV12-3 or TRBV12-4 and TRBJ1-1; TRBD1 matches 7 bases. The CDR3 spans 15 residues. With 5 bases clipped from V and 3 bases from J, the junction kept 9 bases outside the gene matches. CDR3: CASSTATGRDTEAFF. The CDR3, as DNA: TGTGCCAGCAGTACAGCGACAGGGCGGGACACTGAAGCTTTCTTT.

The V and J genes are TRBV4-2 and TRBJ1-2; the D is unclear. The V end was cut by 4 bases, the J end by 4 bases, with 16 bases between. There are 15 residues in the CDR3. Looked up from germline, CDR1 is LGHNA and CDR2 is YNFKEQ. For the CDR3, the DNA is TGTGCCAGCAGCCCAACCCGAACGATTACCTATGGCTACACCTTC. This sequence encodes CASSPTRTITYGYTF.

The V and J genes are TRBV7-6 and TRBJ2-5, with D possibly being TRBD1 (5 bases). V lost 5 bases to trimming and J lost 5 bases, with 18 bases between them. CDR3 length equals 15 residues. Germline V CDR1 and CDR2: SGHVS, FNYEAQ. CDR3 amino acids: CASSRDSLGRETQYF. CDR3 DNA: TGTGCCAGCAGCCGTGACAGCCTGGGGCGGGAGACCCAGTACTTC.

Notes on this clonotype: This may be a read error, as it is one base from a much larger clone. The chain employs TRBV27 and TRBJ1-5; perhaps TRBD1 as D (5 bases). The CDR3 is made up of 13 amino acids. In germline, CDR1 is MNHEY, CDR2 SMNVEV (reference sequence). CDR3 bases: TGTGACAGCAGTTTATTGGGGGATCAGCCCCAGCATTTT. Translation gives CDSSLLGDQPQHF.

The genes are TRBV27 and TRBJ1-1; 8 bases fit TRBD1. The V gene's germline CDR1 is MNHEY and CDR2 SMNVEV (reference sequence). This CDR3 contains 13 residues. After removal of 10 bases from V and 3 bases from J, the junction contained 7 bases not matched to a gene. The CDR3 sequence is CATRTGWDTEAFF. The CDR3 DNA sequence: TGTGCCACTAGGACAGGGTGGGACACTGAAGCTTTCTTT.